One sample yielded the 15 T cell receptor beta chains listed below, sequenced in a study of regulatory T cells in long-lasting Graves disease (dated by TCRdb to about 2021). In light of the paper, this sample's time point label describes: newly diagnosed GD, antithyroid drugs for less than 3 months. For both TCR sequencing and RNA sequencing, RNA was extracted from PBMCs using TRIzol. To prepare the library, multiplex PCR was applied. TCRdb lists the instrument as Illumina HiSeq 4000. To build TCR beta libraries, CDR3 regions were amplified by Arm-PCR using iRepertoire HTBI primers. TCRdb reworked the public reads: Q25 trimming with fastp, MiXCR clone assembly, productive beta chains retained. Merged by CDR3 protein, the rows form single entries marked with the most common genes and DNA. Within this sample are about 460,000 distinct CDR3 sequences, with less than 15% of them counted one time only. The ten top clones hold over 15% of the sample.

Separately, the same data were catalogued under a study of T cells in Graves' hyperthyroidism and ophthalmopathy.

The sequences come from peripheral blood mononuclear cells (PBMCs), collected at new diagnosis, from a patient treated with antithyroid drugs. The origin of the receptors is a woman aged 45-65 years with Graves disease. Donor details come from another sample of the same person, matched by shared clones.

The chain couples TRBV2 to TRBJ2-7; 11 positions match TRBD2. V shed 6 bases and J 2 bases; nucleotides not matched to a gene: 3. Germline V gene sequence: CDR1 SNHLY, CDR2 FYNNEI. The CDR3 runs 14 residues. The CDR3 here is CASRGLAGAYEQYF. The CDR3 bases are TGTGCCAGCAGAGGACTAGCGGGCGCCTACGAGCAGTACTTC.

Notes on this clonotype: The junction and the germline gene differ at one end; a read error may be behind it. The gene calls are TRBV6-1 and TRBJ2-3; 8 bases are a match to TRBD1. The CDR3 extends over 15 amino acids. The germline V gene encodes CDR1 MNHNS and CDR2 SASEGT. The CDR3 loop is CASSIQGGSTDAQYF. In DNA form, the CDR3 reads TGTGCCAGCAGTATACAGGGGGGTAGCACAGATGCGCAGTATTTT.

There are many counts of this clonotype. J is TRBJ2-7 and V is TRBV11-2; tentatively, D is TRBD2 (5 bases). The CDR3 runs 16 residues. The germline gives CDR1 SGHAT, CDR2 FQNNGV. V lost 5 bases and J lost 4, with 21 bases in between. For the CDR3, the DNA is TGTGCCAGCAGCCCCTTGACCGGACGGGAAGCTTACGAGCAGTACTTC. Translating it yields CASSPLTGREAYEQYF.

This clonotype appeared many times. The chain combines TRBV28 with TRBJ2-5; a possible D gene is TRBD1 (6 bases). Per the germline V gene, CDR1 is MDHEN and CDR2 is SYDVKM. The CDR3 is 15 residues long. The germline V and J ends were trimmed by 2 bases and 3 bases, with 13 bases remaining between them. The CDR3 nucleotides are TGTGCCAGCAGTTTACTGGGACAAGGGGAAGAGACCCAGTACTTC. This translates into CASSLLGQGEETQYF.

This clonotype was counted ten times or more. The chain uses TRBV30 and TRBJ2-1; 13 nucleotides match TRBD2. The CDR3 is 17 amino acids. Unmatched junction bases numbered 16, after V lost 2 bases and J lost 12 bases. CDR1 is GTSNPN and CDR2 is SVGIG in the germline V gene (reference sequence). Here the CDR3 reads CAWSSSRTSGSSVGQFF. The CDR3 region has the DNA TGTGCCTGGAGTTCTTCCAGGACTAGCGGGAGTTCAGTCGGGCAGTTCTTC.

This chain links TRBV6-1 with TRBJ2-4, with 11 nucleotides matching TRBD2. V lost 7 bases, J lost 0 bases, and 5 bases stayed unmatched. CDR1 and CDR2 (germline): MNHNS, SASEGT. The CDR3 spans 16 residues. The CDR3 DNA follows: TGTGCCAGCACCCAAGGGACTAGCGGAGCCAAAAACATTCAGTACTTC. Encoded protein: CASTQGTSGAKNIQYF.

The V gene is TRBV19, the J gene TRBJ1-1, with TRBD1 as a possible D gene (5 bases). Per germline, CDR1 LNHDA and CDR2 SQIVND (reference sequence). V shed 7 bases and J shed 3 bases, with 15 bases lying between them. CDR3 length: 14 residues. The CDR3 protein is CASTLSGRDTEAFF. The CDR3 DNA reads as TGTGCCAGTACCCTCTCAGGGAGGGACACTGAAGCTTTCTTT.

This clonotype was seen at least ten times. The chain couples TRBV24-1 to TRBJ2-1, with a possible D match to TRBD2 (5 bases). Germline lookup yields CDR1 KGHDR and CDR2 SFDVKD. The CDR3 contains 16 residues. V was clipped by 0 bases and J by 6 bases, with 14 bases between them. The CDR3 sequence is CATSDLGLSDSNEQFF. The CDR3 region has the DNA TGTGCCACCAGTGATTTGGGTCTTAGCGACTCCAATGAGCAGTTCTTC.

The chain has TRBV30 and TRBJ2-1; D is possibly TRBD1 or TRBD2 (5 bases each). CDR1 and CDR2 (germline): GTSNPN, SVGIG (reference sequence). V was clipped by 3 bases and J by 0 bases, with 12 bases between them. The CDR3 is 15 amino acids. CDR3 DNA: TGTGCCTGGAGCCTCGAGGGGCCCTCCTACAATGAGCAGTTCTTC. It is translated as CAWSLEGPSYNEQFF.

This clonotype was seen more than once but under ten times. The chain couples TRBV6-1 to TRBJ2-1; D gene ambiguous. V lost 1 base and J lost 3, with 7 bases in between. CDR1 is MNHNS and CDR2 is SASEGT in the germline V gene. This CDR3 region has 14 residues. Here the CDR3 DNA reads TGTGCCAGCAGTGAAGGGAGATACTACAATGAGCAGTTCTTC. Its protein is CASSEGRYYNEQFF.

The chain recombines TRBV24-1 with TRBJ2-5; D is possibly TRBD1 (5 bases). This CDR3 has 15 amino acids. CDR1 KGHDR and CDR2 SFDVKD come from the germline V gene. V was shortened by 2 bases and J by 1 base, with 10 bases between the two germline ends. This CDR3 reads CATSDSRAIQETQYF. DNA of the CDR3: TGTGCCACCAGTGATTCCAGGGCCATCCAAGAGACCCAGTACTTC.

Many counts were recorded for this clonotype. CDR3 residues: CASSEGGGSYNEQFF. The CDR3, as DNA: TGCGCCAGCAGTGAAGGTGGGGGGTCATACAATGAGCAGTTCTTC. V usage is TRBV10-1 and J usage is TRBJ2-1; TRBD2 might be the D (6 bases). The CDR3 consists of 15 residues. V dropped 3 bases and J dropped 4 bases, with 13 bases sitting between them. The germline CDR1 and CDR2 sequences are WNHNN and SYGVQD (reference sequence).

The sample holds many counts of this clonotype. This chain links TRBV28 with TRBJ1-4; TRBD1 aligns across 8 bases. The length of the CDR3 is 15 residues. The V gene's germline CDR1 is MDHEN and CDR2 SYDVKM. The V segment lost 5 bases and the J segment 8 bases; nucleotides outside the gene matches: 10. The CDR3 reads CASSPPAGGPEKLFF. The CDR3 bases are TGTGCCAGCAGTCCCCCGGCAGGGGGCCCAGAAAAACTGTTTTTT.

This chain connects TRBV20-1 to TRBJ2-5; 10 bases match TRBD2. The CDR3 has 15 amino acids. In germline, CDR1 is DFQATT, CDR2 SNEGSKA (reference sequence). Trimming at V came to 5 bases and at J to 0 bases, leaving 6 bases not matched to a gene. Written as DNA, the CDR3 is TGCAGTGCTTCCGGGACTAGCGTAAACCAAGAGACCCAGTACTTC. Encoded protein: CSASGTSVNQETQYF.

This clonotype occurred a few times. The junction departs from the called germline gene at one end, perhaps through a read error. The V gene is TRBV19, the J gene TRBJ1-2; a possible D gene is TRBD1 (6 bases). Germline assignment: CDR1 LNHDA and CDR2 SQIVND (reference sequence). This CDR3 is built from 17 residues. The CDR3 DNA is TGTGCCAGTGGTATAGATCGGACAGTTGGGAAACTATATGGCTACACCTTC. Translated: CASGIDRTVGKLYGYTF.